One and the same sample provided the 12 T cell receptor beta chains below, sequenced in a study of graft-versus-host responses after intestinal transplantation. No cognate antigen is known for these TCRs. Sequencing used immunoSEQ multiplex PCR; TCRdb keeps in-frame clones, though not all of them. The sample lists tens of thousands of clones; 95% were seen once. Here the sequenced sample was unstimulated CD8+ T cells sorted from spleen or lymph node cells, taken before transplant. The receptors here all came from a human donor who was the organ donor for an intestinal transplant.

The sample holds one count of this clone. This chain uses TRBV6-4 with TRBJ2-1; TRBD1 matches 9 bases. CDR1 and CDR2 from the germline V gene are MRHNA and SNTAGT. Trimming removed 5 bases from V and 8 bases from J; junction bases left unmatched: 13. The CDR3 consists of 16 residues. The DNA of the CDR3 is TGTGCCAGCAGTCGAGAACCGGGACAGGGTATCGATGAGCAGTTCTTC. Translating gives CASSREPGQGIDEQFF.

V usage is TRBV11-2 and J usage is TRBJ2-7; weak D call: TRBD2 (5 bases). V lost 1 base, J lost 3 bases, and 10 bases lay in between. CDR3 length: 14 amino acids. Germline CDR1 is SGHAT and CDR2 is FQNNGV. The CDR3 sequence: CASSLGSGFYEQYF. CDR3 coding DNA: TGTGCCAGCAGCTTAGGGTCGGGGTTCTACGAGCAGTACTTC.

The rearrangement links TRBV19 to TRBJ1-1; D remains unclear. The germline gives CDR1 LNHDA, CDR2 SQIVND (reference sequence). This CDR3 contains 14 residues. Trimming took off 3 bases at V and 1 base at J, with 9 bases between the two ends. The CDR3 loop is CASSIDTWNTEAFF. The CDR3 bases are TGTGCCAGTAGTATCGATACATGGAACACTGAAGCTTTCTTT. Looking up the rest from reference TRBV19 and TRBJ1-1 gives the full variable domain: DGGITQSPKYLFRKEGQNVTLSCEQNLNHDAMYWYRQDPGQGLRLIYYSQIVNDFQKGDIAEGYSVSREKKESFPLTVTSAQKNPTAFYLCASSIDTWNTEAFFGQGTRLTVV.

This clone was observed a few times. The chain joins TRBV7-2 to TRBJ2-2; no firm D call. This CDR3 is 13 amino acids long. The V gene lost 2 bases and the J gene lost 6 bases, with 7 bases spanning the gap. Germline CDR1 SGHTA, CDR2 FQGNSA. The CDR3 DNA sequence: TGTGCCAGCAGCTTACAATTTCCCGGGGAGCTGTTTTTT. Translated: CASSLQFPGELFF.

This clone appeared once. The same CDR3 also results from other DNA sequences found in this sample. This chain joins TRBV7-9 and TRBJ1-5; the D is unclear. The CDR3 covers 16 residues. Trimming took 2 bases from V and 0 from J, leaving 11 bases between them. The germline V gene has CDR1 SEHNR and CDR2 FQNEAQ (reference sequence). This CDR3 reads CASSLSGHDSNQPQHF. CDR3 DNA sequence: TGTGCCAGCAGCTTATCTGGGCATGATAGCAATCAGCCCCAGCATTTT.

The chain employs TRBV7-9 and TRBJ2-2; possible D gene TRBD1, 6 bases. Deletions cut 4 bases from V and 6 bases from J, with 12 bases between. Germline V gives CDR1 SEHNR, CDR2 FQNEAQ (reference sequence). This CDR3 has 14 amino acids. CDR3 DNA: TGTGCCAGCAGCTCAACAGGGCTCTCCGGGGAGCTGTTTTTT. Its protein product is CASSSTGLSGELFF.

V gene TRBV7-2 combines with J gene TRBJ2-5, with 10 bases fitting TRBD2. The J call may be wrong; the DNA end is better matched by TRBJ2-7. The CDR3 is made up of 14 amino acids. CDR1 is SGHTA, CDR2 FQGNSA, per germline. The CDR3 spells CASSSPSGGYEQYF. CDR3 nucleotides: TGTGCCAGCAGCTCGCCTAGCGGGGGCTACGAGCAGTACTTC.

The chain's CDR3 is CASSAPGLAGVSGANVLTF. For the CDR3, the DNA is TGTGCCAGCAGCGCCCCGGGACTAGCGGGGGTCTCTGGGGCCAACGTCCTGACTTTC. The genes are TRBV9 and TRBJ2-6; 14 nucleotides agree with TRBD2. The CDR3 contains 19 residues. CDR1 is SGDLS, CDR2 YYNGEE, per germline. V was clipped by 3 bases and J by 0 bases; unmatched bases: 5.

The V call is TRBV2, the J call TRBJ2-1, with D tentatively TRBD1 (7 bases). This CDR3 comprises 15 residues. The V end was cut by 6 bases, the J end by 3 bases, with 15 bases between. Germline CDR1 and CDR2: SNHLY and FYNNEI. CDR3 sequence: CASRGGGWVYNEQFF. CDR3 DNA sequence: TGTGCCAGCAGAGGAGGGGGCTGGGTCTACAATGAGCAGTTCTTC.

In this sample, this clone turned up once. CDR3 sequence reads: CASSPEGGQVLETQYF. Here the CDR3 DNA reads TGTGCCAGCTCACCAGAGGGGGGACAGGTGCTGGAGACCCAGTACTTC. This chain uses TRBV18 with TRBJ2-5, with 8 bases aligning to TRBD1. CDR3 length: 16 amino acids. Germline loops: CDR1 KGHSH, CDR2 LQKENI. The ends lost 2 bases at V and 5 bases at J; junction bases unmatched: 10.

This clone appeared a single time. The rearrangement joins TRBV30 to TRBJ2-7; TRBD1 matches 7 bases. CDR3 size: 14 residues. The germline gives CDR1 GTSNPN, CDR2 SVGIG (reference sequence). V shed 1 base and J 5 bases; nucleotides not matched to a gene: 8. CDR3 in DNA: TGTGCCTGGAGTGGCATTATAACAGGGGACGAGCAGTACTTC. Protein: CAWSGIITGDEQYF.

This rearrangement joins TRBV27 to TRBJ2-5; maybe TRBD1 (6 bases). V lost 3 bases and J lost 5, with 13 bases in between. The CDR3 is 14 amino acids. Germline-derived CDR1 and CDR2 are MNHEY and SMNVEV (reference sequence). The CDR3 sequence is CASSFQGRHETQYF. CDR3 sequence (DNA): TGTGCCAGCAGTTTCCAGGGGCGGCACGAGACCCAGTACTTC.